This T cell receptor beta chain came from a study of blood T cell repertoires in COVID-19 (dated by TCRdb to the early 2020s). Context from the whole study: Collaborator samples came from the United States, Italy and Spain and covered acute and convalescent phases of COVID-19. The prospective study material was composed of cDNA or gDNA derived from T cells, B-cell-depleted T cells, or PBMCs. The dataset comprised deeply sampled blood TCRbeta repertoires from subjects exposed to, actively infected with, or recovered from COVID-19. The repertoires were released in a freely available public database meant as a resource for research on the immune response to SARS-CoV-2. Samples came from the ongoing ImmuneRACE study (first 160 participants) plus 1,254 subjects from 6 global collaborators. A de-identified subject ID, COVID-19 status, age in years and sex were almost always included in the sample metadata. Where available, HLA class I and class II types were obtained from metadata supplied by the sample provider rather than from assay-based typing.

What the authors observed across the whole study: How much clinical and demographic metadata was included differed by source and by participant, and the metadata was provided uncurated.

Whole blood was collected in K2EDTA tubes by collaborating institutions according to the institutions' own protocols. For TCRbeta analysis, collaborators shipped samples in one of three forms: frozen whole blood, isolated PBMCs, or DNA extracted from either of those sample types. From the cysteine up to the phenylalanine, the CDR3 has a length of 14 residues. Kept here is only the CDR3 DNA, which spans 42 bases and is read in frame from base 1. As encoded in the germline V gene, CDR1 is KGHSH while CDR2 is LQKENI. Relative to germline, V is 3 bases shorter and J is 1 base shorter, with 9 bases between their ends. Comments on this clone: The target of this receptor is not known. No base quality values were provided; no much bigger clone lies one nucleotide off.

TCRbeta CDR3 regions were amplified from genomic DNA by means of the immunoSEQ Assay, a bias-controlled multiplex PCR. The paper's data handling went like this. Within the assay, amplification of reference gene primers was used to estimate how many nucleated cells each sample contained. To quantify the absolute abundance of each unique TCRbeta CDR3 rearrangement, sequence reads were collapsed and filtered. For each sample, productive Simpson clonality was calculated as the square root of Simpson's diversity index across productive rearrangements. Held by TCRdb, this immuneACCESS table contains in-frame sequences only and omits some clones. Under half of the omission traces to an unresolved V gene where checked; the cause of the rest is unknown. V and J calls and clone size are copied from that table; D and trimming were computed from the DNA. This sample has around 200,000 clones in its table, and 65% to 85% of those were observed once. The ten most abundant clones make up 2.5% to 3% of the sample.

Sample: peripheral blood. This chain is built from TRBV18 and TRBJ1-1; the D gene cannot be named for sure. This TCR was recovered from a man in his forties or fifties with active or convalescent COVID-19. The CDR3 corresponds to CASSPPNGNTEAFF. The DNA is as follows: TGTGCCAGCTCACCCCCAAACGGGAACACTGAAGCTTTCTTT.